One T cell receptor beta chain is described in this entry. This entry belongs to a study of blood T cell repertoires in COVID-19. Across the whole study: Samples taken during acute and convalescent COVID-19 were collected in the United States, Italy and Spain. PBMCs, B-cell-depleted T cells, or T cells were the source of the cDNA or gDNA that made up the material.

The CDR3 extends over 15 amino acids. CDR1 GTSNPN and CDR2 SVGIG come from the germline V gene (reference sequence). V trimming: 7 bases; J trimming: 6 bases; junction bases outside the gene matches: 15. Original methodology: Using reference gene primer amplification, nucleated cell counts were estimated. Using immunoSEQ multiplex PCR, the repertoire was profiled, and TCRdb retains in-frame clones only, with some absent. The V and J calls and the clone size are those of that table, but D and trimming were determined from the DNA. The table has some 72,000 clones, roughly 89% seen once. This chain connects TRBV30 to TRBJ1-2, with 9 bases that match TRBD1. The sequence was collected from a man aged 55-75 years with acute or convalescent COVID-19. The sample consisted of peripheral blood. As DNA, the CDR3 is TGTGCCTCGGCGAGAGAGGGACAGGGAAAGAATGGCTACACCTTC. Protein: CASAREGQGKNGYTF.